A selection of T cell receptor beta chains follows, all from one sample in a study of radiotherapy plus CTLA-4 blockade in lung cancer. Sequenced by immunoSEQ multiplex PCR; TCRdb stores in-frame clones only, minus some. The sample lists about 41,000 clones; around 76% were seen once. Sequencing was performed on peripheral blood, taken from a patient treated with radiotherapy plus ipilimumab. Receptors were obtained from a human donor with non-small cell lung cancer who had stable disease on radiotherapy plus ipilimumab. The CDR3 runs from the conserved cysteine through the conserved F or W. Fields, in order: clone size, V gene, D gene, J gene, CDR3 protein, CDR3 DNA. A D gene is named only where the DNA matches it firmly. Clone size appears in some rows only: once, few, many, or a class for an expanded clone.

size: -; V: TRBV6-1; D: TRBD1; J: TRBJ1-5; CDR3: CASSEITGAGQPQHF; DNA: TGTGCCAGCAGCGAAATTACAGGGGCCGGTCAGCCCCAGCATTTT
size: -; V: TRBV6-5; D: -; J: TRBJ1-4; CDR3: CATQSGGENEKLFF; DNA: TGTGCCACCCAAAGTGGGGGGGAAAATGAAAAACTGTTTTTT
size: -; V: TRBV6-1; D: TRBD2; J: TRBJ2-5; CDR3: CASSSDGGAGQTQYF; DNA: TGTGCCAGCAGTTCGGACGGGGGGGCCGGTCAGACCCAGTACTTC
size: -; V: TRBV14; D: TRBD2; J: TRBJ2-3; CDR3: CASSQPTSGTDTQYF; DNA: TGTGCCAGCAGCCAACCGACTAGCGGGACAGATACGCAGTATTTT
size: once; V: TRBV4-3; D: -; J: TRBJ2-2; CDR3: CASSHPPGGRGDTGELFF; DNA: TGCGCCAGCAGCCATCCCCCCGGCGGCAGGGGAGACACCGGGGAGCTGTTTTTT
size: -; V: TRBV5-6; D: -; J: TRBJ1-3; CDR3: CASSSDRNTIYF; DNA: TGTGCCAGCAGCTCCGACAGAAACACCATATATTTT
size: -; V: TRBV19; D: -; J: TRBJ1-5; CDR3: CATKGGSNRGIGNQPQHF; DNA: TGTGCCACCAAAGGAGGGAGTAATCGGGGTATCGGCAATCAGCCCCAGCATTTT
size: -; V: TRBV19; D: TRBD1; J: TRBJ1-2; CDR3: CASNLPGQGYYGYTF; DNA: TGTGCCAGTAATCTACCGGGACAGGGTTACTATGGCTACACCTTC
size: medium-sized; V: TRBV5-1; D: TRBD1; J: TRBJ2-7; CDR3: CASSLGTGELSEQYF; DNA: TGCGCCAGCAGCCTAGGGACAGGGGAACTCTCCGAGCAGTACTTC
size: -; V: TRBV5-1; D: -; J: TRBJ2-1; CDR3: CASSGDLNEQFF; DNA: TGCGCCAGCAGCGGGGACCTCAATGAGCAGTTCTTC
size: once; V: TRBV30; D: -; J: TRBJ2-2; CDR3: CAWRPNTGELFF; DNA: TGTGCCTGGAGACCTAACACCGGGGAGCTGTTTTTT
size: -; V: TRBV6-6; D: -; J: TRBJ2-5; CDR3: CASRERGYQETQYF; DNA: TGTGCCAGCAGGGAACGGGGGTACCAAGAGACCCAGTACTTC
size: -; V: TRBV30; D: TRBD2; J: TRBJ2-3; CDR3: CAWSVAPSGDTQYF; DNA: TGTGCCTGGAGTGTAGCACCTAGCGGTGATACGCAGTATTTT
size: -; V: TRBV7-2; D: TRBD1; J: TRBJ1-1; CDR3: CASSLRQGGGGTEAFF; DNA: TGTGCCAGCAGCCTCAGACAGGGCGGTGGGGGGACTGAAGCTTTCTTT
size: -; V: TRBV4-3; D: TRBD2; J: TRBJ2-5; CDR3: CASSRYRGGGETQYF; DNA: TGCGCCAGCAGCCGGTACCGGGGGGGCGGGGAGACCCAGTACTTC
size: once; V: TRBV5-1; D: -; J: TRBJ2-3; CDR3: CASSFNGGGTDTQYF; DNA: TGCGCCAGCAGCTTCAATGGAGGGGGCACAGATACGCAGTATTTT
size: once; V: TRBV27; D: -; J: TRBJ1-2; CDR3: CASSRNSFNYGYTF; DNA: TGTGCCAGCAGTCGGAACAGCTTCAACTATGGCTACACCTTC
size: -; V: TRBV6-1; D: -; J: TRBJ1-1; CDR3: CASATAEAFF; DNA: TGTGCCAGTGCAACTGCTGAAGCTTTCTTT
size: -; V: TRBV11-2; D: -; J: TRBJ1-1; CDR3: CASSLEWGTEAFF; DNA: TGTGCCAGCAGCTTAGAATGGGGCACTGAAGCTTTCTTT
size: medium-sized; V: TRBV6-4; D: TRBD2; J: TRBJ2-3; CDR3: CASSDLAGGSTDTQYF; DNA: TGTGCCAGCAGTGACCTAGCGGGGGGGAGCACAGATACGCAGTATTTT
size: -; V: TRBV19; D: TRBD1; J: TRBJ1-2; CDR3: CASSPTGGYGYTF; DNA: TGTGCCAGTAGTCCGACAGGGGGCTATGGCTACACCTTC
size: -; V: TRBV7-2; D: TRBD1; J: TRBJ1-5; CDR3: CASSFGQGGGNQPQHF; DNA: TGTGCCAGCAGCTTCGGACAGGGAGGGGGTAATCAGCCCCAGCATTTT
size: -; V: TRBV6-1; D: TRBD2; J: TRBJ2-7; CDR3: CASRHSGGASEQYF; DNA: TGTGCCAGCAGGCACAGCGGGGGGGCCTCCGAGCAGTACTTC
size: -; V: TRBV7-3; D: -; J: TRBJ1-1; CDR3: CASSASGGAGTEAFF; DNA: TGTGCCAGCAGCGCCAGTGGGGGTGCGGGCACTGAAGCTTTCTTT
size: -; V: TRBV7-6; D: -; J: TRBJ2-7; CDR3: CASSLEASGSYEQYF; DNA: TGTGCCAGCAGCTTAGAGGCTTCGGGGTCCTACGAGCAGTACTTC
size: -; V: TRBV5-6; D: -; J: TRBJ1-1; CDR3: CASSGWGDTEAFF; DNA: TGTGCCAGCAGCGGGTGGGGGGACACTGAAGCTTTCTTT
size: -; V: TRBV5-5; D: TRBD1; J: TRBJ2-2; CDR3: CASSWGQGANTGELFF; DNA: TGTGCCAGCAGCTGGGGACAGGGGGCAAACACCGGGGAGCTGTTTTTT
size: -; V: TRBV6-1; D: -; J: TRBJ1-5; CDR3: CASSVRGVGEQPQHF; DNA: TGTGCCAGCAGTGTGAGGGGGGTAGGCGAGCAGCCCCAGCATTTT
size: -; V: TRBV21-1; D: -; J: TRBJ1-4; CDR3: CASSKLRIRHPTTNEKLFF; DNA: TGTGCCAGCAGCAAACTGCGGATCAGGCACCCTACAACTAATGAAAAACTGTTTTTT
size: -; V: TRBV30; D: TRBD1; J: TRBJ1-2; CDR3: CAWSSATGGSGYTF; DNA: TGTGCCTGGAGTAGTGCTACAGGGGGCAGTGGCTACACCTTC
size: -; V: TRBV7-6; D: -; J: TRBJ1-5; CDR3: CASSLGWERYSNQPQHF; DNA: TGTGCCAGCAGCCTAGGTTGGGAGCGTTATAGCAATCAGCCCCAGCATTTT
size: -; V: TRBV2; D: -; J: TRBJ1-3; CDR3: CASSAAAKSSGNTIYF; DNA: TGTGCCAGCAGTGCGGCAGCTAAATCCTCTGGAAACACCATATATTTT
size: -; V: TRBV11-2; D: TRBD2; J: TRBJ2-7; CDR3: CASSLAATSGGESYF; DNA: TGTGCCAGCAGCTTAGCCGCGACTAGCGGGGGCGAAAGTTACTTC
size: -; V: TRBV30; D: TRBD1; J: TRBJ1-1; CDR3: CAWRAKQGTANTEAFF; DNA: TGTGCCTGGAGAGCTAAACAAGGGACAGCGAACACTGAAGCTTTCTTT
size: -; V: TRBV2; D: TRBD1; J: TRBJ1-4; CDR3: CASGTGGLGGEKLFF; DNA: TGTGCCAGCGGGACAGGGGGATTGGGCGGAGAAAAACTGTTTTTT
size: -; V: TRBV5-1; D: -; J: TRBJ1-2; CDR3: CASNPSAGDYGYTF; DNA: TGCGCCAGCAACCCTTCGGCAGGGGACTATGGCTACACCTTC
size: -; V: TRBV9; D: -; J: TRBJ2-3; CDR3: CASSVFSDTDTQYF; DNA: TGTGCCAGCAGCGTATTCTCCGACACAGATACGCAGTATTTT
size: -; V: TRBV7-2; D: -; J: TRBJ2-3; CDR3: CASSPMELANTQYF; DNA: TGTGCCAGCAGCCCAATGGAACTAGCAAATACGCAGTATTTT
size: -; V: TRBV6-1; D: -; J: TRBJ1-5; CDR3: CASSEEGRGNQPQHF; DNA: TGTGCCAGCAGTGAAGAAGGCCGGGGAAATCAGCCCCAGCATTTT
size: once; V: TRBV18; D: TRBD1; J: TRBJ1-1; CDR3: CASSPPSGGNTEAFF; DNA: TGTGCCAGCTCACCACCTTCAGGGGGGAACACTGAAGCTTTCTTT
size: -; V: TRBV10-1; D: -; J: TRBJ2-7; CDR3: CASSEGSRYEQYF; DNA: TGCGCCAGCAGTGAAGGCAGCCGCTACGAGCAGTACTTC
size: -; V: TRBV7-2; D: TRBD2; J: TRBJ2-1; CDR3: CASSRRLAGGNNEQFF; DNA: TGTGCCAGCAGCCGACGTCTAGCGGGGGGAAACAATGAGCAGTTCTTC
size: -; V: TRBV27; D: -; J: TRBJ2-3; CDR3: CASSLLMTGGSGGDTQYF; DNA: TGTGCCAGCAGTTTGCTAATGACCGGGGGTTCCGGTGGAGATACGCAGTATTTT
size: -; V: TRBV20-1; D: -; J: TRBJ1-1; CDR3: CSVKGGASAFF; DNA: TGCAGTGTAAAAGGGGGGGCCTCGGCTTTCTTT
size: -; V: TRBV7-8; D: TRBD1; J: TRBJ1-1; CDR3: CASSSGQGNTEAFF; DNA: TGTGCCAGCAGCTCGGGACAGGGGAACACTGAAGCTTTCTTT
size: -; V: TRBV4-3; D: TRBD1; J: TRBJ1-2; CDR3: CASSRDRVRGYTF; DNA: TGCGCCAGCAGCCGGGACAGGGTAAGGGGCTACACCTTC
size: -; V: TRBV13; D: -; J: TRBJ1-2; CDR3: CASSAGPGGGYGYTF; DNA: TGTGCCAGCAGCGCGGGACCGGGGGGGGGCTATGGCTACACCTTC
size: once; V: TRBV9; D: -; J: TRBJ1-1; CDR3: CASSYGQNLNTEAFF; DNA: TGTGCCAGCAGTTACGGACAGAACCTGAACACTGAAGCTTTCTTT
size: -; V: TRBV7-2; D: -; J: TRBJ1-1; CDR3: CASSLGGLKTEAFF; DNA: TGTGCCAGCAGCTTAGGGGGGCTAAAAACTGAAGCTTTCTTT
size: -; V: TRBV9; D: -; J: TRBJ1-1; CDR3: CASSVFRDTEAFF; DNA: TGTGCCAGCAGCGTATTTCGGGACACTGAAGCTTTCTTT
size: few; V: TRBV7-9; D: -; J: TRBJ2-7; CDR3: CASSLAQYEGEQYF; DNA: TGTGCCAGCAGCTTAGCCCAGTATGAGGGCGAGCAGTACTTC
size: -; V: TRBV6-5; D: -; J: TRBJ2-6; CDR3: CASSRASGANVLTF; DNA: TGTGCCAGCAGCCGGGCCTCTGGGGCCAACGTCCTGACTTTC